This T cell receptor (beta chain) was identified in a study of cytomegalovirus exposure and HLA in healthy donors. Study-level background: Most genotyped donors, around 86% of about 430, had Caucasian-associated genetic ancestry.

This PCR relied on a set of 60 Vbeta primers and 13 Jbeta primers. Assay used: immunoSEQ multiplex PCR; TCRdb lists only in-frame clones, some missing. This sample has 110,000 to 150,000 clones, with about 80% found just once. Concerning this clone: Its target is not known.

Study-level findings and limits: By HLA locus, TCR association rates varied in a later analysis, with DRB1 showing the most and HLA-C the fewest.

The TCR comes from a woman between 18 and 30 years old in good health and CMV-seropositive. Sequencing was performed on PBMCs.

This CDR3 is CASSRFSGGARTRETQYF. Written as DNA, the CDR3 is TGCGCCAGCAGCCGTTTTAGCGGGGGGGCCAGAACTAGGGAGACCCAGTACTTC. The genes are TRBV5-1 and TRBJ2-5, with 11 bases lining up with TRBD2. Losses at the gene ends were 4 bases for V and 5 bases for J; bases not matched to a gene: 16. Germline values: CDR1 SGHRS, CDR2 YFSETQ. The CDR3 sequence is 18 residues long.